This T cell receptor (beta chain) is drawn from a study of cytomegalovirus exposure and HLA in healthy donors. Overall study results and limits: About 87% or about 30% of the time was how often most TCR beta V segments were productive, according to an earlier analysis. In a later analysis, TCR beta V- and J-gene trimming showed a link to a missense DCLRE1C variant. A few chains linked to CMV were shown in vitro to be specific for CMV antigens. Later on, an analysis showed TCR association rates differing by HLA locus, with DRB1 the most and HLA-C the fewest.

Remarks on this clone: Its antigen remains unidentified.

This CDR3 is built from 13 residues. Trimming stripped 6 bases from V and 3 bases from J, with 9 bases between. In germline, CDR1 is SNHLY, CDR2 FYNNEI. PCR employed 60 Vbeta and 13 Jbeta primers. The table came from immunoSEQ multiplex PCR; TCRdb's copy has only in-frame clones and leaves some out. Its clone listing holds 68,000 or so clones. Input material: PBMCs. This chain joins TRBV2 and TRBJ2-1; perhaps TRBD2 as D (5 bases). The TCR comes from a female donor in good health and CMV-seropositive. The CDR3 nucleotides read TGTGCCAGCAGAAGTCGGGACTACAATGAGCAGTTCTTC. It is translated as CASRSRDYNEQFF.